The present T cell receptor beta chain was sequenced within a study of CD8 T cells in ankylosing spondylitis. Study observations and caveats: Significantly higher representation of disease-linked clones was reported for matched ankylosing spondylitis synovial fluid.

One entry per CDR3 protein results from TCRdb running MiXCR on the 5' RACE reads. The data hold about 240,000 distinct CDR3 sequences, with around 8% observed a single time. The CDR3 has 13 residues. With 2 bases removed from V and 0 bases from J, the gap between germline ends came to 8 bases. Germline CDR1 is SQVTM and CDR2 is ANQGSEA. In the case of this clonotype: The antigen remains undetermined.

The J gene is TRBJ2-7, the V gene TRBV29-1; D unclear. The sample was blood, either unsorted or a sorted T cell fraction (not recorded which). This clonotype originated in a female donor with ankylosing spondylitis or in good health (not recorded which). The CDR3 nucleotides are TGCAGCGTTGAAATAAGTCGCTCCTACGAGCAGTACTTC. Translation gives CSVEISRSYEQYF.